This T cell receptor (beta chain) stems from a study of cytomegalovirus exposure and HLA in healthy donors. The PCR used 60 Vbeta and 13 Jbeta primers. Here immunoSEQ multiplex PCR was the method, and the copy in TCRdb shows in-frame clones only, minus some. The profile covers approximately 140,000 clones, with around 71% appearing a single time and about 3% taken by the ten largest. The CDR3 length is 14 residues. Trimming cost V 5 bases and J 4 bases; bases outside gene matches: 3. Germline CDR1 reads SGHTA; CDR2 reads FQGTGA. The TCR originated in a woman aged 60-75 years in good health and CMV-seropositive. This chain connects TRBV7-3 to TRBJ2-2, with 8 bases that match TRBD2. The sequenced sample consisted of PBMCs. The DNA for the CDR3 is TGTGCCAGCAGCGAGCGGGGGTCCACCGGGGAGCTGTTTTTT. The encoded protein is CASSERGSTGELFF.